Below, 15 T cell receptor beta chains from the same sample are listed, as sequenced in a study of radiotherapy plus CTLA-4 blockade in lung cancer. Sequencing used immunoSEQ multiplex PCR; TCRdb keeps in-frame clones, though not all of them. In the table there are over 80,000 clones, 80% to 90% of which are singletons. Sequences were derived from peripheral blood, sampled from a patient treated with radiotherapy plus ipilimumab. The origin of the receptors is a human donor with non-small cell lung cancer who had stable disease on radiotherapy plus ipilimumab.

The genes are TRBV5-4 and TRBJ2-2; 10 bases fit TRBD1. Losses at the gene ends were 0 bases for V and 4 bases for J; bases not matched to a gene: 3. This CDR3 has 16 amino acids. In germline, CDR1 is SGHNT, CDR2 YYREEE (reference sequence). CDR3 coding DNA: TGTGCCAGCAGCTTGGTGACAGGGGGCAGCACCGGGGAGCTGTTTTTT. This codes for CASSLVTGGSTGELFF. Full variable domain (remainder filled in from reference TRBV5-4 and TRBJ2-2): ETGVTQSPTHLIKTRGQQVTLRCSSQSGHNTVSWYQQALGQGPQFIFQYYREEENGRGNFPPRFSGLQFPNYSSELNVNALELDDSALYLCASSLVTGGSTGELFFGEGSRLTVL.

The chain is built from TRBV19 and TRBJ2-3; unclear D gene. V lost 1 base, J lost 1 base, and 3 bases lay in between. Per the germline V gene, CDR1 is LNHDA and CDR2 is SQIVND (reference sequence). The CDR3 totals 13 residues. CDR3 sequence: CASSIGGTDTQYF. CDR3 nucleotides: TGTGCCAGTAGTATAGGTGGCACAGATACGCAGTATTTT. The whole variable domain, filled in from reference TRBV19 and TRBJ2-3, reads DGGITQSPKYLFRKEGQNVTLSCEQNLNHDAMYWYRQDPGQGLRLIYYSQIVNDFQKGDIAEGYSVSREKKESFPLTVTSAQKNPTAFYLCASSIGGTDTQYFGPGTRLTVL.

The chain links TRBV5-4 to TRBJ1-5; possibly TRBD1 for D (5 bases). The V gene's germline CDR1 is SGHNT and CDR2 YYREEE (reference sequence). The V and J ends lost 0 bases and 7 bases respectively, with 8 bases between them. The CDR3 is 13 amino acids. The CDR3 DNA reads TGTGCCAGCAGCTTGGGCGGGGGACAGCCCCAGCATTTT. It specifies CASSLGGGQPQHF.

This clone was picked up one time. The chain has TRBV11-2 and TRBJ2-7, with 14 bases fitting TRBD2. Germline V gives CDR1 SGHAT, CDR2 FQNNGV. Trimming at V came to 5 bases and at J to 12 bases, leaving 6 bases not matched to a gene. This CDR3 region has 13 residues. CDR3 in amino acids: CASSKGTSGSTYF. The CDR3 DNA reads TGTGCCAGCAGCAAAGGGACTAGCGGGAGTACGTACTTC.

V is TRBV2 and J is TRBJ2-1; 12 bases are shared with TRBD2. Germline CDR1 SNHLY, CDR2 FYNNEI. This CDR3 contains 15 residues. J gave up 5 bases and V 4 bases, and 3 bases lay outside the gene matches. The CDR3 is CASSARTSGDNEQFF. The CDR3 DNA reads TGTGCCAGCAGTGCTAGGACTAGCGGGGACAATGAGCAGTTCTTC.

The chain joins TRBV5-6 to TRBJ2-3; 8 bases line up with TRBD2. This CDR3 is built from 15 residues. Germline CDR1 reads SGHDT; CDR2 reads YYEEEE. The V gene end was trimmed by 4 bases and the J gene end by 7 bases; junction bases not matched to a gene: 11. Written as DNA, the CDR3 is TGTGCCAGCAGCCGCTTGACGGGGGGGCCAAATACGCAGTATTTT. This codes for CASSRLTGGPNTQYF.

The chain has TRBV5-6 and TRBJ1-2; no firm D call. V lost 4 bases and J lost 4, with 20 bases in between. The CDR3 runs to 16 residues. CDR1 and CDR2 from the germline V gene are SGHDT and YYEEEE. In DNA, the CDR3 is TGTGCCAGCAGCCCCAGAGGTCCGGGCTGGGGCTATGGCTACACCTTC. It codes for CASSPRGPGWGYGYTF.

The chain links TRBV2 to TRBJ1-2, with D possibly matching TRBD1 (6 bases). The germline CDR1 and CDR2 sequences are SNHLY and FYNNEI. The CDR3 sequence is 13 residues long. V gave up 9 bases and J gave up 0 bases, with 11 bases separating them. CDR3 loop: CASSRGANYGYTF. The CDR3 region has the DNA TGTGCCAGTTCGAGGGGGGCTAACTATGGCTACACCTTC.

The chain joins TRBV5-1 to TRBJ1-1; D gene ambiguous. The germline V and J ends were trimmed by 4 bases and 2 bases, with 12 bases remaining between them. Germline values: CDR1 SGHRS, CDR2 YFSETQ. CDR3 size: 14 residues. DNA for the CDR3: TGCGCCAGCAGCCTTGATTCTACAAACACTGAAGCTTTCTTT. Its translation is CASSLDSTNTEAFF.

The chain recombines TRBV6-6 with TRBJ1-1; 11 nucleotides align to TRBD1. Trimming at V came to 6 bases and at J to 1 base, leaving 4 bases not matched to a gene. Looked up from germline, CDR1 is MNHNY and CDR2 is SVGAGI (reference sequence). This CDR3 has 15 residues. The CDR3 DNA sequence: TGTGCCAGCAGCACGGACAGGGGGCCGAACACTGAAGCTTTCTTT. It is translated as CASSTDRGPNTEAFF.

V and J are TRBV9 and TRBJ2-1; D unclear. Germline values: CDR1 SGDLS, CDR2 YYNGEE. V was pared by 0 bases and J by 1 base, with 5 bases between. The CDR3 extends over 14 amino acids. CDR3 residues: CASSVDRSYNEQFF. The CDR3, as DNA: TGTGCCAGCAGCGTAGATCGTTCCTACAATGAGCAGTTCTTC.

The chain couples TRBV5-1 to TRBJ2-2; the D is unclear. There are 14 residues in the CDR3. The germline CDR1 and CDR2 sequences are SGHRS and YFSETQ. The V gene lost 2 bases and the J gene lost 6 bases, with 11 bases spanning the gap. Written as DNA, the CDR3 is TGCGCCAGCAGCTTATCAAGTGGGTCCGGGGAGCTGTTTTTT. Translation gives CASSLSSGSGELFF.

The chain is built from TRBV5-1 and TRBJ1-4; possible D gene TRBD1, 6 bases. Germline-derived CDR1 and CDR2 are SGHRS and YFSETQ. Trimming shortened V by 2 bases and J by 8 bases, and 10 bases separated the two germline ends. The CDR3 consists of 13 residues. CDR3 DNA: TGCGCCAGCAGCTTAACAGGGAGGGAAAAACTGTTTTTT. It encodes CASSLTGREKLFF.

The V call is TRBV5-1, the J call TRBJ2-1; 12 bases align to TRBD2. Germline CDR1 and CDR2: SGHRS and YFSETQ. CDR3 length: 15 amino acids. Trimming cost V 4 bases and J 7 bases; bases outside gene matches: 6. CDR3 region: CASSQGLAGLNEQFF. The CDR3 nucleotides are TGCGCCAGCAGCCAAGGACTAGCGGGGCTAAATGAGCAGTTCTTC.

CDR3 protein: CASSGGQGFKKLFF. CDR3 in DNA: TGTGCCAGCAGTGGAGGACAGGGTTTCAAAAAACTGTTTTTT. V is TRBV2 and J is TRBJ1-4; 8 positions match TRBD1. Trimming at V came to 4 bases and at J to 9 bases, leaving 7 bases not matched to a gene. The CDR3 contains 14 residues. Looked up from germline, CDR1 is SNHLY and CDR2 is FYNNEI.